These 32 T cell receptor beta chains were sequenced from one sample in a study of shared clonotypes between healthy human individuals. The method was immunoSEQ multiplex PCR; TCRdb's version includes in-frame clones alone and lacks a portion of them. The sample includes under 1,900,000 clones, 98% of them seen just once. The sequencing sample was made of naive CD4+ T cells sorted from blood. As to subset: CD45RA+ positively selected. These receptors were taken from a man aged 30-40 years in good health.

V is TRBV11-1 and J is TRBJ2-7; D uncertain. CDR1 and CDR2 from the germline V gene are SGHAT and FQDESV (reference sequence). The CDR3 runs 15 residues. Trimming pared 4 bases from V and 0 bases from J, leaving 13 bases between. Here the CDR3 reads CASSYRRTRSYEQYF. The CDR3 DNA follows: TGTGCCAGCAGCTATAGAAGAACCCGCTCCTACGAGCAGTACTTC.

The chain links TRBV7-9 to TRBJ1-1; a possible D gene is TRBD1 (5 bases). Germline V CDR1 and CDR2: SEHNR, FQNEAQ (reference sequence). With 5 bases removed from V and 5 bases from J, the gap between germline ends came to 12 bases. This CDR3 is built from 13 residues. CDR3 DNA sequence: TGTGCCAGCAGCCCCCAGGGAAGTACTGAAGCTTTCTTT. Translating it yields CASSPQGSTEAFF.

Note on this clone: In the same sample, other DNA sequences code for this CDR3. The chain has TRBV28 and TRBJ2-7; tentatively, D is TRBD1 (5 bases). This CDR3 spans 13 amino acids. Germline CDR1 and CDR2: MDHEN and SYDVKM. V lost 5 bases and J 2 bases, leaving 10 bases between the germline ends. DNA for the CDR3: TGTGCCAGCAGTCCCCCAGGGACCTACGAGCAGTACTTC. Translating it yields CASSPPGTYEQYF.

The chain couples TRBV2 to TRBJ2-7; TRBD1 matches at 8 bases. CDR3 size: 13 residues. Germline trimming cut 6 bases from V and 4 bases from J; bases unmatched to any gene: 5. The V gene's germline CDR1 is SNHLY and CDR2 FYNNEI. The DNA of the CDR3 is TGTGCCAGCAGGACAGGGGCAAAGTACGAGCAGTACTTC. This translates into CASRTGAKYEQYF.

For this clone: Within the sample, other DNA sequences also encode this same CDR3. This chain joins TRBV10-3 and TRBJ2-7, with 7 positions matching TRBD2. The V segment lost 6 bases and the J segment 2 bases; nucleotides outside the gene matches: 1. The CDR3 runs to 12 residues. Germline V lookup: CDR1 ENHRY, CDR2 SYGVKD. The CDR3 DNA sequence: TGTGCCATCAGCGGGACTACCTACGAGCAGTACTTC. Translated, it gives CAISGTTYEQYF.

The DNA of the CDR3 is TGCGCCAGCAGCTTGGTCCCGGGACAGGGAAGTCAGCCCCAGCATTTT. It translates to CASSLVPGQGSQPQHF. The chain combines TRBV5-1 with TRBJ1-5; 9 positions match TRBD1. This CDR3 contains 16 residues. V dropped 0 bases and J dropped 6; count of bases not matched to a gene: 7. CDR1 is SGHRS and CDR2 is YFSETQ in the germline V gene. Complete variable domain (other parts from reference TRBV5-1 and TRBJ1-5): KAGVTQTPRYLIKTRGQQVTLSCSPISGHRSVSWYQQTPGQGLQFLFEYFSETQRNKGNFPGRFSGRQFSNSRSEMNVSTLELGDSALYLCASSLVPGQGSQPQHFGDGTRLSIL.

A word on this clone: Different DNA sequences within this sample yield the same CDR3. The chain recombines TRBV5-1 with TRBJ1-4; possibly TRBD1 for D (5 bases). The CDR3 is 15 residues long. Trimming left V 4 bases short and J 0 bases short, with 10 bases between. CDR1 is SGHRS and CDR2 is YFSETQ in the germline V gene. CDR3 coding DNA: TGCGCCAGCAGCCCAGGACAAGCAACTAATGAAAAACTGTTTTTT. Translated, it gives CASSPGQATNEKLFF.

The chain is built from TRBV9 and TRBJ2-1; 10 positions agree with TRBD2. Germline V gives CDR1 SGDLS, CDR2 YYNGEE. V lost 0 bases to trimming and J lost 13 bases; unmatched junction nucleotides: 10. The CDR3 has 15 amino acids. The CDR3 reads CASSVEAGGGLEQFF. In DNA, the CDR3 is TGTGCCAGCAGCGTAGAAGCGGGAGGGGGACTTGAACAGTTCTTC.

V is TRBV28 and J is TRBJ2-1; 7 nucleotides agree with TRBD2. The junction had 6 bases not matched to a gene; V was cut back by 4 bases and J by 0 bases. This CDR3 has 16 residues. Germline V gene lookup returns CDR1 MDHEN and CDR2 SYDVKM. The CDR3 sequence: CASSSEGLSSYNEQFF. The CDR3 region has the DNA TGTGCCAGCAGTTCGGAGGGACTAAGCTCCTACAATGAGCAGTTCTTC.

The chain uses TRBV27 and TRBJ2-5, with 8 bases matching TRBD1. Germline trimming cut 7 bases from V and 5 bases from J; bases unmatched to any gene: 12. The CDR3 has 15 residues. CDR1 MNHEY and CDR2 SMNVEV come from the germline V gene (reference sequence). The CDR3 region is CASTRSTGAGETQYF. The DNA of the CDR3 is TGTGCCAGCACCCGATCGACAGGGGCGGGGGAGACCCAGTACTTC.

The chain has TRBV21-1 and TRBJ1-2; TRBD1 is the table's D call, not checked against the DNA. TRBV21-1 is listed as a pseudogene. The CDR3 runs to 17 residues. CDR3 coding DNA: TGTGCCAGCAGCAACCGGGACATCTCCTTTGCTAACTATGGCTACACCTTC. As protein: CASSNRDISFANYGYTF.

The sample holds one count of this clone. The chain recombines TRBV6-5 with TRBJ1-1; D gene uncertain. Trimming removed 0 bases from V and 2 bases from J, with 7 bases in between. Germline assignment: CDR1 MNHEY and CDR2 SVGAGI. The CDR3 totals 14 residues. CDR3 nucleotides: TGTGCCAGCAGTTACTCGGTAGGAAACACTGAAGCTTTCTTT. Protein product: CASSYSVGNTEAFF.

The gene calls are TRBV19 and TRBJ2-7; D is unclear. CDR1 is LNHDA, CDR2 SQIVND, per germline (reference sequence). Trimming stripped 9 bases from V and 5 bases from J, with 20 bases between. The CDR3 is 14 amino acids. The CDR3 sequence: CARTLMGCVNEQYF. As DNA, the CDR3 is TGTGCCAGGACCCTTATGGGCTGCGTCAACGAGCAGTACTTC.

The chain combines TRBV7-7 with TRBJ2-2; D is perhaps TRBD1 or TRBD2 (5 bases each). With 5 bases removed from V and 7 bases from J, the gap between germline ends came to 14 bases. CDR3 length: 14 amino acids. The germline V gene has CDR1 SSHAT and CDR2 FNYEAQ (reference sequence). The chain's CDR3 is CASSLRGDVGELFF. CDR3 nucleotides: TGTGCCAGCAGCCTTAGAGGGGATGTCGGGGAGCTGTTTTTT.

The chain links TRBV18 to TRBJ1-2, with 7 bases that match TRBD1. The V segment lost 3 bases and the J segment 7 bases; nucleotides outside the gene matches: 14. The length of the CDR3 is 16 residues. CDR1 and CDR2 (germline): KGHSH, LQKENI. CDR3 nucleotides: TGTGCCAGCTCACCCCTTGGCCCCACAGGGGACGGTGGCTACACCTTC. Encoded protein: CASSPLGPTGDGGYTF.

This clone was recorded only once. The chain's CDR3 is CSVEGLGGETQYF. For the CDR3, the DNA is TGCAGCGTTGAAGGACTAGGCGGTGAGACCCAGTACTTC. The rearrangement joins TRBV29-1 to TRBJ2-5; possible D gene TRBD2, 6 bases. V gave up 1 base and J gave up 5 bases, with 11 bases separating them. This CDR3 comprises 13 residues. Germline values: CDR1 SQVTM, CDR2 ANQGSEA.

The chain couples TRBV4-1 to TRBJ2-7; tentatively, D is TRBD2 (6 bases). V was shortened by 1 base and J by 1 base, with 11 bases between the two germline ends. The CDR3 is 15 residues long. Germline CDR1 and CDR2: MGHRA and YSYEKL. The CDR3 loop reads CASSQGDSYSYEQYF. The CDR3 bases are TGCGCCAGCAGCCAAGGGGACTCCTATTCCTACGAGCAGTACTTC.

About this clone: The same CDR3 arises from other DNA sequences in this sample as well. This chain links TRBV20-1 with TRBJ2-1; D not certain. V was cut by 2 bases and J by 7 bases, with 3 bases left in between. The germline V gene encodes CDR1 DFQATT and CDR2 SNEGSKA (reference sequence). This CDR3 has 10 residues. This CDR3 is CSARRNEQFF. The CDR3 coding sequence is TGCAGTGCTAGACGAAATGAGCAGTTCTTC.

This clone was detected once. The identical CDR3 is also encoded by other nucleotide sequences in the sample. The chain employs TRBV4-3 and TRBJ2-5, with 9 nucleotides matching TRBD2. CDR1 LGHNA and CDR2 YSLEER come from the germline V gene. CDR3 length: 15 residues. The J segment lost 1 base and the V segment lost 3 bases, leaving 3 bases of the junction unmatched. The CDR3 coding sequence is TGCGCCAGCAGCCAGAGACTAGCGGTCCAAGAGACCCAGTACTTC. Protein: CASSQRLAVQETQYF.

Concerning this clone itself: The same CDR3 is also encoded by other DNA sequences in this sample. The CDR3 DNA sequence: TGTGCCACCAGCAGAAGACTAGCGGGAGTTAATGAGCAGTTCTTC. This encodes CATSRRLAGVNEQFF. The J gene is TRBJ2-1, the V gene TRBV15, with 12 bases lining up with TRBD2. The V gene's germline CDR1 is LNHNV and CDR2 YYDKDF (reference sequence). The CDR3 has 15 amino acids. Losses at the gene ends were 2 bases for V and 7 bases for J; bases not matched to a gene: 3.

V and J are TRBV28 and TRBJ2-7; tentative D call: TRBD1 (6 bases). Looked up from germline, CDR1 is MDHEN and CDR2 is SYDVKM. This CDR3 is 14 amino acids long. V was cut by 10 bases and J by 4 bases, with 20 bases left in between. CDR3: CATGDTYRDYEQYF. Here the CDR3 DNA reads TGTGCCACCGGGGACACTTATCGAGATTACGAGCAGTACTTC.

The chain recombines TRBV5-4 with TRBJ1-2; D perhaps matches TRBD1 (6 bases). This CDR3 comprises 14 residues. V was trimmed by 4 bases and J by 6 bases, leaving 16 bases between them. Germline CDR1 SGHNT, CDR2 YYREEE (reference sequence). As DNA, the CDR3 is TGTGCCAGCAGCCCCCGGGGGGGGACACATGGCTACACCTTC. Protein product: CASSPRGGTHGYTF.

The J gene is TRBJ1-1, the V gene TRBV12-5; tentative D call: TRBD1 (6 bases). CDR1 is LGHNT and CDR2 is FRNRAP in the germline V gene. V lost 0 bases and J lost 6, with 14 bases in between. The CDR3 extends over 15 amino acids. CDR3 DNA: TGTGCTAGTGGTTTGGTACTAAGGGGGAGAGCTGAAGCTTTCTTT. This codes for CASGLVLRGRAEAFF.

This clone showed up just once. This chain connects TRBV27 to TRBJ1-5; TRBD1 is a possible D gene (6 bases). With 5 bases removed from V and 3 bases from J, the gap between germline ends came to 8 bases. Per the germline V gene, CDR1 is MNHEY and CDR2 is SMNVEV (reference sequence). CDR3 size: 13 residues. Written as DNA, the CDR3 is TGTGCCAGCAGTCGACAGGTCAATCAGCCCCAGCATTTT. Translating it yields CASSRQVNQPQHF.

The J gene is TRBJ2-3, the V gene TRBV14; D gene unclear. Trimming took 0 bases from V and 3 from J, leaving 10 bases between them. Looked up from germline, CDR1 is SGHDN and CDR2 is FVKESK. The CDR3 consists of 15 residues. CDR3 loop: CASSQEGWGTDTQYF. Here the CDR3 DNA reads TGTGCCAGCAGCCAAGAAGGTTGGGGAACAGATACGCAGTATTTT.

This rearrangement joins TRBV29-1 to TRBJ1-5, with 10 bases lining up with TRBD1. This CDR3 contains 17 residues. The germline gives CDR1 SQVTM, CDR2 ANQGSEA. With V trimmed by 5 bases and J by 0 bases, 10 bases remained unmatched. CDR3 coding DNA: TGCAGCGTTCAAACGACAGGGGGCTCAAATAGCAATCAGCCCCAGCATTTT. Protein sequence: CSVQTTGGSNSNQPQHF. Combining the CDR3 with reference TRBV29-1 and TRBJ1-5 gives the whole variable domain SAVISQKPSRDICQRGTSLTIQCQVDSQVTMMFWYRQQPGQSLTLIATANQGSEATYESGFVIDKFPISRPNLTFSTLTVSNMSPEDSSIYLCSVQTTGGSNSNQPQHFGDGTRLSIL.

The gene calls are TRBV5-6 and TRBJ2-2; D is ambiguous. V lost 1 base and J lost 8, with 12 bases in between. The germline gives CDR1 SGHDT, CDR2 YYEEEE. The CDR3 length is 14 residues. The CDR3 bases are TGTGCCAGCAGCTTGTTCAGTTTCGAAGGGGAGCTGTTTTTT. Residues: CASSLFSFEGELFF.

On this clone itself: Germline and junction disagree at one end, which may indicate a read error. The J gene is TRBJ2-7, the V gene TRBV7-7; D gene ambiguous. The germline V gene has CDR1 SSHAT and CDR2 FNYEAQ (reference sequence). The CDR3 spans 13 residues. The DNA for the CDR3 is TGTGCTAGCAGCTTAGATCGAGCGAGCGAGCAGTACTTC. Protein product: CASSLDRASEQYF.

The genes are TRBV30 and TRBJ2-1, with D perhaps being TRBD1 or TRBD2 (5 bases each). Germline V gene lookup returns CDR1 GTSNPN and CDR2 SVGIG (reference sequence). This CDR3 comprises 13 residues. V dropped 4 bases and J dropped 2 bases, with 9 bases sitting between them. CDR3 region: CAWIQGPYNEQFF. CDR3 DNA: TGTGCCTGGATTCAGGGACCCTACAATGAGCAGTTCTTC. Based on the CDR3 plus reference TRBV30 and TRBJ2-1, the full variable domain is SQTIHQWPATLVQPVGSPLSLECTVEGTSNPNLYWYRQAAGRGLQLLFYSVGIGQISSEVPQNLSASRPQDRQFILSSKKLLLSDSGFYLCAWIQGPYNEQFFGPGTRLTVL.

This rearrangement joins TRBV9 to TRBJ1-2, with 7 nucleotides matching TRBD1. Germline lookup yields CDR1 SGDLS and CDR2 YYNGEE. The CDR3 sequence is 15 residues long. V gave up 3 bases and J gave up 3 bases; unmatched junction bases: 8. CDR3 coding DNA: TGTGCCAGCAGCGGGAGAACAGGGGTGGACTATGGCTACACCTTC. Encoded protein: CASSGRTGVDYGYTF.

The J gene is TRBJ1-2, the V gene TRBV4-3; D is undetermined. This CDR3 has 17 residues. Germline V gene sequence: CDR1 LGHNA, CDR2 YSLEER. Between the trimmed V and J ends, which lost 2 bases and 3 bases, there was a span of 19 bases. CDR3 residues: CASSQRAGSGVYYGYTF. CDR3 nucleotides: TGCGCCAGCAGCCAAAGAGCCGGTTCCGGGGTCTACTATGGCTACACCTTC.

This chain connects TRBV11-2 to TRBJ2-3; D might be TRBD2 (5 bases). V lost 6 bases to trimming and J lost 1 base, with 17 bases between them. Germline V gene lookup returns CDR1 SGHAT and CDR2 FQNNGV. The CDR3 loop spans 16 amino acids. The DNA for the CDR3 is TGTGCCAGCAGAACCCCCAGAGGGCGGGGCACAGATACGCAGTATTTT. It translates to CASRTPRGRGTDTQYF. Full variable domain (outside the CDR3, taken from reference TRBV11-2 and TRBJ2-3): EAGVAQSPRYKIIEKRQSVAFWCNPISGHATLYWYQQILGQGPKLLIQFQNNGVVDDSQLPKDRFSAERLKGVDSTLKIQPAKLEDSAVYLCASRTPRGRGTDTQYFGPGTRLTVL.